This T cell receptor (beta chain) was sequenced for a study of blood T cell repertoires in COVID-19 (dated by TCRdb to about 2020). For the wider study: Samples covering the acute and convalescent phases of COVID-19 were provided by collaborators in the United States, Italy and Spain. The material from the prospective study consisted of cDNA or gDNA derived from T cells, B-cell-depleted T cells, or PBMCs. The repertoires were released in a freely available public database meant as a resource for research on the immune response to SARS-CoV-2. Nearly every sample came with metadata listing a de-identified subject ID, COVID-19 status, age in years and sex. Where available, HLA class I and class II types were taken from metadata supplied by the sample provider and were not determined by assay-based typing. Samples came from the ongoing ImmuneRACE study (first 160 participants) plus 1,254 subjects from 6 global collaborators. Subjects who had been exposed to COVID-19, were actively infected with it, or had recovered from it provided the deeply sampled blood TCRbeta repertoires that made up the dataset.

What the work shows at the level of the full study, not this receptor alone: The amount of clinical and demographic metadata varied by source and participant and was provided uncurated.

TCRbeta CDR3 regions were amplified from genomic DNA by means of the immunoSEQ Assay, a bias-controlled multiplex PCR. Concerning the study's data processing: The number of nucleated cells in each sample was estimated by amplification of reference gene primers within the assay. Sequence reads were collapsed and filtered to measure the absolute abundance of every unique TCRbeta CDR3 rearrangement. For each sample, productive Simpson clonality was calculated by taking the square root of Simpson's diversity index across productive rearrangements. The clones in this table, taken by TCRdb from immuneACCESS, are in-frame only. Not every clone is retained; where verified, under half of the shortfall comes from an unresolved V gene, and the cause of the rest is unknown. V, J and clone size are taken as reported in that table, and D and trimming were inferred from the DNA itself. The sample contains about 140,000 clones, approximately 90% of them found a single time. Roughly 2.5% of the sample is in the top ten clones.

As to this clone: The antigen it recognizes is unknown. Base qualities are missing; no much larger clone stands one base away.

One collaborating source in Seattle enrolled patients during active infection and followed them longitudinally through the course of disease. Collaborating institutions collected whole blood in K2EDTA tubes following their own protocols. Collaborator samples were shipped for TCRbeta analysis as frozen whole blood, isolated PBMCs, or DNA extracted from either sample type. The junction shows trimming of 2 bases on V and 7 bases on J, and the gene matches do not reach 9 bases of it. Reading the germline V gene gives CDR1 SGHRS and CDR2 YFSETQ. The CDR3 has 15 amino acids, counting the end cysteine and phenylalanine. CDR3 DNA is the only sequence kept; it has 45 bases, read in frame from the first base.

This clonotype was obtained from a human donor with COVID-19, enrolled during active disease. The donor label of this sample is uncertain. Sequencing was performed on peripheral blood. The chain joins TRBV5-1 to TRBJ2-1; TRBD1 agrees with 7 junctional bases. The DNA sequence reads TGCGCCAGCAGCTTAATCGAGACAGGGACAAATGAGCAGTTCTTC. Its protein reads: CASSLIETGTNEQFF.